The rows below give T cell receptor beta chains drawn from one sample of a study of T cell responses to AZD1222 COVID-19 vaccine. Repertoires were generated with immunoSEQ multiplex PCR, while TCRdb's copy carries only in-frame clones and drops some. In the table there are around 100,000 clones, approximately 89% of which are singletons. The material sequenced was peripheral blood, taken on day 0 of MenACWY control vaccination. The receptors were sampled from an adult in good health. CDR3s include the opening cysteine and the closing phenylalanine or tryptophan. The order of the fields is clone size, D gene, J gene, V gene, CDR3 length, CDR3 protein, CDR3 DNA. A D gene is named only where the DNA matches it firmly. Size is stated for part of the rows, as once, few or many counts, or as a class when the clone is expanded.

. TRBD1 TRBJ2-7 TRBV7-9 15 CASSKHSGGADEQYF TGTGCCAGCAGCAAGCATTCAGGGGGTGCGGACGAGCAGTACTTC
. . TRBJ2-7 TRBV9 13 CASSDGSSYEQYF TGTGCCAGCAGCGACGGAAGCTCCTACGAGCAGTACTTC
. . TRBJ2-4 TRBV18 14 CASSPMGAKNIQYF TGTGCCAGCTCACCCATGGGGGCCAAAAACATTCAGTACTTC
. TRBD1 TRBJ1-1 TRBV7-8 13 CASSRGQGTEAFF TGTGCCAGCAGCCGGGGACAGGGAACTGAAGCTTTCTTT
. TRBD1 TRBJ1-2 TRBV19 16 CASSINTGTGSLGYTF TGTGCCAGTAGTATCAACACTGGGACAGGTTCTCTCGGCTACACCTTC
. . TRBJ1-5 TRBV7-2 15 CASSVLTGSNQPQHF TGTGCCAGCAGCGTCCTGACTGGGAGCAATCAGCCCCAGCATTTT
. TRBD2 TRBJ2-7 TRBV6-1 12 CASSPREDEQYF TGTGCCAGCAGTCCGCGGGAGGACGAGCAGTACTTC
. TRBD1 TRBJ1-3 TRBV7-9 18 CASSPSPGQGVDGNTIYF TGTGCCAGCAGCCCCAGCCCGGGACAGGGAGTGGATGGAAACACCATATATTTT
. TRBD1 TRBJ1-1 TRBV5-4 14 CASSLQGANTEAFF TGTGCCAGCAGCTTACAGGGGGCTAACACTGAAGCTTTCTTT
. . TRBJ2-7 TRBV27 14 CASKSLSRGYEQYF TGTGCCAGCAAAAGTCTCAGCCGCGGCTACGAGCAGTACTTC
. . TRBJ2-2 TRBV7-9 15 CASSGDSWNTGELFF TGTGCCAGCAGCGGTGACAGCTGGAACACCGGGGAGCTGTTTTTT
. . TRBJ1-5 TRBV10-1 14 CASSESGGDQPQHF TGCGCCAGCAGTGAGTCCGGGGGCGATCAGCCCCAGCATTTT
. . TRBJ2-7 TRBV11-2 14 CASSPGGGGYEQYF TGTGCCAGCAGCCCAGGAGGAGGGGGTTACGAGCAGTACTTC
. . TRBJ1-5 TRBV6-2/TRBV6-3 15 CASSPRGLGNQPQHF TGTGCCAGCAGCCCCCGGGGTCTAGGAAATCAGCCCCAGCATTTT
. . TRBJ1-5 TRBV28 12 CASSLALQPQHF TGTGCCAGCAGTTTAGCCCTCCAGCCCCAGCATTTT
. TRBD2 TRBJ2-1 TRBV4-2 16 CASSQERAGGHNEQFF TGTGCCAGCAGCCAAGAGCGAGCGGGGGGCCACAATGAGCAGTTCTTC
few . TRBJ2-6 TRBV6-2/TRBV6-3 15 CASSPGAYGANVLTF TGTGCCAGCAGCCCGGGGGCGTATGGGGCCAACGTCCTGACTTTC
. . TRBJ2-4 TRBV19 19 CASSIGQFANTKAKNIQYF TGTGCCAGTAGTATAGGACAGTTCGCAAACACCAAAGCCAAAAACATTCAGTACTTC
. . TRBJ2-3 TRBV7-3 15 CASSLGGAGTDTQYF TGTGCCAGCAGCCTTGGGGGGGCGGGCACAGATACGCAGTATTTT
. TRBD2 TRBJ2-5 TRBV3-1/TRBV3-2 16 CASSQDVASGRKTQYF TGTGCCAGCAGCCAAGATGTTGCTAGCGGGAGAAAGACCCAGTACTTC
. . TRBJ2-5 TRBV14 17 CASSQFRVTGSQETQYF TGTGCCAGCAGCCAATTTAGGGTAACAGGCTCCCAAGAGACCCAGTACTTC
. . TRBJ2-3 TRBV9 14 CASSVTAVTDTQYF TGTGCCAGCAGCGTAACAGCGGTCACAGATACGCAGTATTTT
. . TRBJ2-2 TRBV7-9 15 CASSLGQGATGELFF TGTGCCAGCAGCTTGGGCCAGGGAGCCACCGGGGAGCTGTTTTTT
. . TRBJ2-3 TRBV11-3 14 CASSLGYSTDTQYF TGTGCCAGCAGCCTGGGCTATAGCACAGATACGCAGTATTTT
. . TRBJ2-2 TRBV30 12 CAGGREVGELFF TGTGCCGGGGGCAGGGAGGTCGGGGAGCTGTTTTTT
. . TRBJ1-3 TRBV5-4 13 CASSLDSANTIYF TGTGCCAGCAGCTTGGACAGTGCAAACACCATATATTTT
. . TRBJ1-1 TRBV6-1 14 CASRIQGLNTEAFF TGTGCCAGCAGGATCCAGGGGCTGAACACTGAAGCTTTCTTT
. TRBD1 TRBJ1-4 TRBV5-4 14 CASTSGTDNEKLFF TGTGCCAGCACCTCCGGGACAGACAATGAAAAACTGTTTTTT
. . TRBJ1-6 TRBV28 13 CARASGYNSPLHF TGTGCCAGGGCTTCAGGGTATAATTCACCCCTCCACTTT
. TRBD1 TRBJ2-2 TRBV28 15 CASNMGQGKAGELFF TGTGCCAGCAATATGGGACAGGGAAAGGCCGGGGAGCTGTTTTTT
. . TRBJ1-1 TRBV20-1 10 CSAPRREAFF TGCAGTGCCCCCCGCAGGGAAGCTTTCTTT
. . TRBJ2-6 TRBV28 11 CASSSLGLLAF TGTGCCAGCAGTAGTCTGGGACTTCTAGCTTTC
. TRBD2 TRBJ2-1 TRBV19 17 CASSKLPGLAGVNEQFF TGTGCCAGTAGTAAACTCCCCGGGCTAGCGGGAGTCAATGAGCAGTTCTTC
. TRBD1 TRBJ1-2 TRBV28 15 CASSATGQRKYGYTF TGTGCCAGCAGTGCTACGGGACAGCGAAAGTATGGCTACACCTTC
. TRBD2 TRBJ2-3 TRBV5-1 17 CASSLEGRAGGTDTQYF TGCGCCAGCAGCTTGGAAGGACGAGCGGGGGGCACAGATACGCAGTATTTT
. . TRBJ1-2 TRBV30 12 CAWSVGLRGYTF TGTGCCTGGAGTGTAGGGCTACGTGGCTACACCTTC
. TRBD1 TRBJ1-5 TRBV3-1/TRBV3-2 14 CASSQALQGQPQHF TGTGCCAGCAGCCAAGCGTTACAGGGGCAGCCCCAGCATTTT